A selection of T cell receptor beta chains follows, all from one sample in a study of cytomegalovirus exposure and HLA in healthy donors. Using immunoSEQ multiplex PCR, the repertoire was profiled, and TCRdb retains in-frame clones only, with some absent. In total, the table holds 75,000 to 90,000 clones. Material for sequencing was PBMCs. Receptors originate from a woman aged 55-75 years in good health and CMV-seronegative. Each CDR3 is given with its conserved first and last residue. A D gene is named only where the DNA matches it firmly.

d_call: TRBD1
v_call: TRBV7-2
cdr3_length: 15
j_call: TRBJ1-2
cdr3_nt: TGTGCCAGCAGCCCGGACAGGGGTCGGAACTATGGCTACACCTTC
cdr3_aa: CASSPDRGRNYGYTF

d_call: TRBD1
v_call: TRBV14
cdr3_length: 19
j_call: TRBJ2-7
cdr3_nt: TGTGCCAGCAGCCAAGTCCCAGGTTGGGGGGACAGGGCCCCCTTGAAGCAGTACTTC
cdr3_aa: CASSQVPGWGDRAPLKQYF

d_call: TRBD2
v_call: TRBV28
cdr3_length: 15
j_call: TRBJ2-7
cdr3_nt: TGTGCCAGCAGTTTAATTGCGGGAGCCTTACGGGTGCAGTACTTC
cdr3_aa: CASSLIAGALRVQYF

d_call: -
v_call: TRBV29-1
cdr3_length: 15
j_call: TRBJ2-1
cdr3_nt: TGCAGCCCCCCCTGGGGCATCACACACACGAATGAGCAGTTCTTC
cdr3_aa: CSPPWGITHTNEQFF

d_call: TRBD2
v_call: TRBV10-3
cdr3_length: 15
j_call: TRBJ2-3
cdr3_nt: TGTGCCATCAGTACTAGCGGGAGTCTGACAGATACGCAGTATTTT
cdr3_aa: CAISTSGSLTDTQYF

d_call: TRBD2
v_call: TRBV28
cdr3_length: 14
j_call: TRBJ2-5
cdr3_nt: TGTGCTAGCAGTTCAGCGGGAGGACAAGAGACCCAGTACTTC
cdr3_aa: CASSSAGGQETQYF

d_call: -
v_call: TRBV28
cdr3_length: 17
j_call: TRBJ2-7
cdr3_nt: TGTGCCAGCAGTTTGGCCGAGGACAGCTTAAGCTCCTACGAGCAGTACTTC
cdr3_aa: CASSLAEDSLSSYEQYF

d_call: TRBD1
v_call: TRBV15
cdr3_length: 16
j_call: TRBJ1-4
cdr3_nt: TGTGCCACCAGCGGAATCCCACAGGGGGCGCGCGAAAAACTGTTTTTT
cdr3_aa: CATSGIPQGAREKLFF

d_call: TRBD2
v_call: TRBV7-2
cdr3_length: 16
j_call: TRBJ2-5
cdr3_nt: TGTGCCAGCAGCCCGGGACTAGCGGGAGGGCCGAAGACCCAGTACTTC
cdr3_aa: CASSPGLAGGPKTQYF

d_call: TRBD1
v_call: TRBV29-1
cdr3_length: 13
j_call: TRBJ2-7
cdr3_nt: TGCAGCGGGGGAACCGGGACAGGGAGCGAGCAGTACTTC
cdr3_aa: CSGGTGTGSEQYF

d_call: -
v_call: TRBV7-9
cdr3_length: 14
j_call: TRBJ2-1
cdr3_nt: TGTGCCAGCAGCTTAGGAACAATTGGCAATGAGCAGTTCTTC
cdr3_aa: CASSLGTIGNEQFF

d_call: TRBD1
v_call: TRBV5-1
cdr3_length: 14
j_call: TRBJ1-2
cdr3_nt: TGCGCCAGCAGCTCTCAGGGGGCGACGGGTGGCTACACCTTC
cdr3_aa: CASSSQGATGGYTF

d_call: -
v_call: TRBV7-9
cdr3_length: 13
j_call: TRBJ1-1
cdr3_nt: TGTGCCAGCAGCTTACCAGGGAACACTGAAGCTTTCTTT
cdr3_aa: CASSLPGNTEAFF

d_call: -
v_call: TRBV2
cdr3_length: 14
j_call: TRBJ2-1
cdr3_nt: TGTGCCAGCAGTTTATCCTACGTTAGCAATGAGCAGTTCTTC
cdr3_aa: CASSLSYVSNEQFF

d_call: -
v_call: TRBV2
cdr3_length: 15
j_call: TRBJ2-2
cdr3_nt: TGTGCCAGCAGTGAATGGGGGGGGCACACCGGGGAGCTGTTTTTT
cdr3_aa: CASSEWGGHTGELFF

d_call: -
v_call: TRBV2
cdr3_length: 14
j_call: TRBJ1-3
cdr3_nt: TGTGCCAGCAGTGTCAGGGGCCCTGGAAACACCATATATTTT
cdr3_aa: CASSVRGPGNTIYF

d_call: TRBD1
v_call: TRBV28
cdr3_length: 14
j_call: TRBJ1-4
cdr3_nt: TGTGCCAGCAGTCAGACAGGGGTCGAGGAAAAACTGTTTTTT
cdr3_aa: CASSQTGVEEKLFF

d_call: TRBD2
v_call: TRBV18
cdr3_length: 13
j_call: TRBJ2-1
cdr3_nt: TGTGCCAGCTCACCGGGACTAGGGTATGAGCAGTTCTTC
cdr3_aa: CASSPGLGYEQFF

d_call: -
v_call: TRBV7-9
cdr3_length: 14
j_call: TRBJ2-2
cdr3_nt: TGTGCCAGCAGCTTAGCGACTCCCACCGGGGAGCTGTTTTTT
cdr3_aa: CASSLATPTGELFF

d_call: TRBD2
v_call: TRBV5-1
cdr3_length: 17
j_call: TRBJ2-7
cdr3_nt: TGCGCCAGCAGCTTGGAGGGACGGAGTAGCGGGGGATACGAGCAGTACTTC
cdr3_aa: CASSLEGRSSGGYEQYF

d_call: TRBD1
v_call: TRBV19
cdr3_length: 15
j_call: TRBJ2-7
cdr3_nt: TGTGCCAGTAGAACTTCGACAGGGTCTAGCTACGAGCAGTACTTC
cdr3_aa: CASRTSTGSSYEQYF

d_call: -
v_call: TRBV18
cdr3_length: 14
j_call: TRBJ2-7
cdr3_nt: TGTGCCAGCTCACCCATGGGAGAAACGGAAGAGCAGTACTTC
cdr3_aa: CASSPMGETEEQYF

d_call: -
v_call: TRBV11-2
cdr3_length: 15
j_call: TRBJ1-2
cdr3_nt: TGTGCCAGCAGCTTGGGAACAGGTGGTCTCTATGGCTACACCTTC
cdr3_aa: CASSLGTGGLYGYTF

d_call: TRBD2
v_call: TRBV10-3
cdr3_length: 15
j_call: TRBJ2-3
cdr3_nt: TGTGCCATCAGTGGGACTAGCGGGGGCCCTGGGACGCAGTATTTT
cdr3_aa: CAISGTSGGPGTQYF

d_call: -
v_call: TRBV7-9
cdr3_length: 11
j_call: TRBJ2-7
cdr3_nt: TGTGCCAGCAGCTTCGGGAGCGAGCAGTACTTC
cdr3_aa: CASSFGSEQYF

d_call: TRBD1
v_call: TRBV12-5
cdr3_length: 20
j_call: TRBJ2-1
cdr3_nt: TGTGCTAGTGGTTTTCAGACAGGGGGGAACCGTCTTAGCTCCTACAATGAGCAGTTCTTC
cdr3_aa: CASGFQTGGNRLSSYNEQFF

d_call: TRBD2
v_call: TRBV4-1
cdr3_length: 17
j_call: TRBJ2-7
cdr3_nt: TGCGCCAGCAGCCAAGATCTGACTAGCGGGAGGGCTTACGAGCAGTACTTC
cdr3_aa: CASSQDLTSGRAYEQYF

d_call: -
v_call: TRBV6-5
cdr3_length: 13
j_call: TRBJ1-2
cdr3_nt: TGTGCCAGCAGCTTAGACAGGAGAGGTGGCTACACCTTC
cdr3_aa: CASSLDRRGGYTF

d_call: -
v_call: TRBV2
cdr3_length: 13
j_call: TRBJ2-3
cdr3_nt: TGTGCCAGCAGGTACAGTAGCACAGATACGCAGTATTTT
cdr3_aa: CASRYSSTDTQYF

d_call: -
v_call: TRBV7-6
cdr3_length: 17
j_call: TRBJ2-1
cdr3_nt: TGTGCCAGCAGCTTATTTCACCCACAGGCCGGTACGGGTGAGCAGTTCTTC
cdr3_aa: CASSLFHPQAGTGEQFF

d_call: -
v_call: TRBV5-5
cdr3_length: 16
j_call: TRBJ2-5
cdr3_nt: TGTGCCAGCAGCGTCCGGCCGGATCAGGTGGCGGAGACCCAGTACTTC
cdr3_aa: CASSVRPDQVAETQYF

d_call: TRBD2
v_call: TRBV7-8
cdr3_length: 18
j_call: TRBJ2-2
cdr3_nt: TGTGCCAGCAGCTTAGAGGGGACTAGCGGGAGGAACACCGGGGAGCTGTTTTTT
cdr3_aa: CASSLEGTSGRNTGELFF

d_call: TRBD1
v_call: TRBV5-1
cdr3_length: 15
j_call: TRBJ1-2
cdr3_nt: TGCGCCAGCAGCTTGGGGGGACAGCCGAACTATGGCTACACCTTC
cdr3_aa: CASSLGGQPNYGYTF

d_call: -
v_call: TRBV6-5
cdr3_length: 15
j_call: TRBJ2-1
cdr3_nt: TGTGCCAGCAGTTACGATTGGCGGCGTCAGAATGAGCAGTTCTTC
cdr3_aa: CASSYDWRRQNEQFF

d_call: -
v_call: TRBV7-8
cdr3_length: 13
j_call: TRBJ1-2
cdr3_nt: TGTGCCAGCAGCAGCCTCGGGAGATATGGCTACACCTTC
cdr3_aa: CASSSLGRYGYTF

d_call: -
v_call: TRBV2
cdr3_length: 14
j_call: TRBJ1-6
cdr3_nt: TGTGCCAGCAGTCTTCCCGCGGCGGGTTCACCCCTCCACTTT
cdr3_aa: CASSLPAAGSPLHF

d_call: -
v_call: TRBV27
cdr3_length: 15
j_call: TRBJ2-2
cdr3_nt: TGTGCCAGCAAAATTTGGCAAGCGAACACCGGGGAGCTGTTTTTT
cdr3_aa: CASKIWQANTGELFF

d_call: TRBD1
v_call: TRBV7-2
cdr3_length: 16
j_call: TRBJ1-1
cdr3_nt: TGTGCCAGCAGCGCTCGGACAGGGGGCTTGGGCACTGAAGCTTTCTTT
cdr3_aa: CASSARTGGLGTEAFF

d_call: -
v_call: TRBV5-1
cdr3_length: 13
j_call: TRBJ2-3
cdr3_nt: TGCGCCAGCAGCTTGGCGTCAGCAGATACGCAGTATTTT
cdr3_aa: CASSLASADTQYF